Detailed here is one TCR beta chain. What it recognizes is unknown. The sample originates from a study of T-cell memory formation after mild COVID-19. Overall study: Most TCR clusters belonged to a single donor. Findings of the study overall: Of the contracting clones, CD4+ ones lay mainly in CM and EM, and CD8+ ones in EMRA. Researchers found some responding clones in pre-infection memory, a sign that cross-reactive memory joined.

The CDR3 is made up of 14 amino acids. Germline values: CDR1 MDHEN, CDR2 SYDVKM. J lost 6 bases, V lost 6 bases, and 6 bases had no gene match. Barcoded TCR alpha and TCR beta cDNA libraries with UMIs came from 5'RACE using constant-segment primers. MiXCR, applied by TCRdb to the 5' RACE reads, yields one record per CDR3 protein. The sample records some 260,000 distinct CDR3 sequences, roughly 17% being singletons. The rearrangement links TRBV28 to TRBJ2-4; TRBD2 matches 9 bases. This receptor was obtained from a young man who had mild COVID-19 (a few samples of this study predate the infection). Cell type and time point are not known. Source material: PBMCs or a T cell subset sorted from them (not recorded which). The CDR3: CASRSSGVGNIQYF. The CDR3 DNA sequence: TGTGCCAGCAGGTCTAGCGGGGTAGGAAACATTCAGTACTTC.